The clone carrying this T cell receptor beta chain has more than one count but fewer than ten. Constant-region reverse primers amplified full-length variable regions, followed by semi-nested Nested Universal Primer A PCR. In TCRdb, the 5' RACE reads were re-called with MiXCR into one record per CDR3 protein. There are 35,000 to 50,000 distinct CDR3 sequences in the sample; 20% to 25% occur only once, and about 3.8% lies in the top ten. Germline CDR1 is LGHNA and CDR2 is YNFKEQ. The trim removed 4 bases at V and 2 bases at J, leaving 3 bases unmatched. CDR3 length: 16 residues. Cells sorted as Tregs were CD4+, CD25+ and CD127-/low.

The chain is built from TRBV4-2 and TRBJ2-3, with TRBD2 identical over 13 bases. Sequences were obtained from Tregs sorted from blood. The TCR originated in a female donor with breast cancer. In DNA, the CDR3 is TGTGCCAGCAGCCGCGGACTAGCGGGAGTCACAGATACGCAGTATTTT. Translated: CASSRGLAGVTDTQYF.